The 14 T cell receptor beta chains below all came from one sample that was sequenced in a study of glioma-infiltrating T cells. The iRepertoire nested amplicon-rescue multiplex PCR amplified TCR alpha and beta CDR3s from RNA. In TCRdb, the multiplex PCR reads were re-called with MiXCR into one record per CDR3 protein. The table shows fewer than 500,000 distinct CDR3 sequences, with approximately 42% occurring only once. What was sequenced was glioma tissue, nonneoplastic brain tissue, or PBMCs (not recorded which). Every receptor here comes from a human donor with low-grade glioma or glioblastoma, undergoing nonglioma brain surgery, or in good health (not recorded which).

Comment on this clonotype: At one of its ends the junction is not consistent with the germline gene, which may arise from a read error. This chain connects TRBV19 to TRBJ1-5; 7 bases agree with TRBD1. This CDR3 is built from 15 residues. The V gene's germline CDR1 is LNHDA and CDR2 SQIVND (reference sequence). The CDR3 region has the DNA TGTGCCAGTAGTAGCCTCGACAGGGATTATCAGACCCAGCATTTT. Protein product: CASSSLDRDYQTQHF.

This clonotype appeared a single time. The genes are TRBV28 and TRBJ2-7; D gene ambiguous. Germline V gene sequence: CDR1 MDHEN, CDR2 SYDVKM. V lost 3 bases, J lost 9 bases, and 15 bases lay in between. The CDR3 runs to 13 residues. The chain's CDR3 is CASSFSPGPGQYF. The CDR3 DNA reads TGTGCCAGCAGTTTCTCCCCTGGCCCCGGGCAGTACTTC.

Note on this clonotype: A much larger clonotype is one base distant, so this may be a read error. The rearrangement uses TRBV20-1 and TRBJ2-1; a possible D gene is TRBD2 (7 bases). Germline-derived CDR1 and CDR2 are DFQATT and SNEGSKA (reference sequence). The CDR3 length is 13 residues. V lost 6 bases, J lost 7 bases, and 16 bases lay in between. This CDR3 is CSALDGGPNEQFF. In nucleotides, the CDR3 is TGCAGTGCCTTGGACGGGGGGCCGAATGAGCAGTTCTTC.

A note on this clonotype: Because the CDR3 is missing its conserved closing phenylalanine or tryptophan, this is likely a read error. The chain combines TRBV6-2 or TRBV6-3 with TRBJ1-2; perhaps TRBD1 as D (6 bases). Trimming cost V 3 bases and J 4 bases, with 12 bases left between them. The CDR3 has 14 residues. CDR1 and CDR2 (germline): MNHEY, SVGEGT. The CDR3: CASSYQGRVYGYTL. CDR3 DNA sequence: TGTGCCAGCAGTTATCAGGGGCGCGTCTATGGCTACACCCTC.

This clonotype has a handful of counts. V is TRBV6-2 or TRBV6-3 and J is TRBJ2-3; 10 nucleotides align to TRBD2. This CDR3 contains 16 residues. V shed 0 bases and J 4 bases; nucleotides not matched to a gene: 4. Germline loops: CDR1 MNHEY, CDR2 SVGEGT. In nucleotides, the CDR3 is TGTGCCAGCAGTTACTCGAGGCTAGCGGGAGCAGATACGCAGTATTTT. This encodes CASSYSRLAGADTQYF.

This clonotype has only a few counts. The chain recombines TRBV5-4 with TRBJ2-3, with unresolved D. Germline loops: CDR1 SGHNT, CDR2 YYREEE (reference sequence). Trimming cost V 4 bases and J 6 bases, with 15 bases left between them. This CDR3 contains 14 residues. CDR3: CASSPNPRIDTQYF. The DNA for the CDR3 is TGTGCCAGCAGCCCGAACCCTAGAATCGATACGCAGTATTTT. The whole variable domain, filled in from reference TRBV5-4 and TRBJ2-3, reads ETGVTQSPTHLIKTRGQQVTLRCSSQSGHNTVSWYQQALGQGPQFIFQYYREEENGRGNFPPRFSGLQFPNYSSELNVNALELDDSALYLCASSPNPRIDTQYFGPGTRLTVL.

This clonotype was observed a few times. This chain uses TRBV6-2 or TRBV6-3 with TRBJ2-7; 7 nucleotides match TRBD2. The J segment lost 3 bases and the V segment lost 6 bases, leaving 2 bases of the junction unmatched. Germline CDR1 is MNHEY and CDR2 is SVGEGT. This CDR3 spans 12 amino acids. The CDR3 protein is CASRGGYYEQYF. The CDR3 DNA follows: TGTGCCAGCAGGGGAGGGTACTACGAGCAGTACTTC.

The chain links TRBV4-1 to TRBJ2-1, with D possibly being TRBD1 (5 bases). This CDR3 contains 16 residues. The V gene lost 0 bases and the J gene lost 7 bases, with 16 bases spanning the gap. Germline V CDR1 and CDR2: MGHRA, YSYEKL. This chain's CDR3 is CASSQEGVLGSNEQFF. The CDR3 DNA follows: TGCGCCAGCAGCCAAGAAGGGGTATTGGGTTCAAATGAGCAGTTCTTC.

V and J are TRBV29-1 and TRBJ2-7; D may be TRBD1 or TRBD2 (5 bases each). V dropped 6 bases and J dropped 2 bases, with 14 bases sitting between them. The germline V gene encodes CDR1 SQVTM and CDR2 ANQGSEA. The CDR3 is 13 residues long. The CDR3 DNA sequence: TGCAGCGTCAGCCCCAGAGGGGCCTACGAGCAGTACTTC. Translation gives CSVSPRGAYEQYF.

V is TRBV7-3 and J is TRBJ2-7; D unresolved. Between the trimmed V and J ends, which lost 2 bases and 2 bases, there was a span of 7 bases. This CDR3 is 13 amino acids long. Germline V gene lookup returns CDR1 SGHTA and CDR2 FQGTGA. This CDR3 reads CASSLGNPYEQYF. CDR3 DNA: TGTGCCAGCAGCTTAGGCAACCCCTACGAGCAGTACTTC.

The rearrangement joins TRBV28 to TRBJ1-6; D is possibly TRBD1 (6 bases). The length of the CDR3 is 17 residues. Trimming cost V 6 bases and J 7 bases, with 22 bases left between them. The germline V gene encodes CDR1 MDHEN and CDR2 SYDVKM. DNA for the CDR3: TGTGCCAGCAGGTTGAGAGAACGGACAGAAACGAATTCACCCCTCCACTTT. This sequence encodes CASRLRERTETNSPLHF.

This clonotype has a handful of counts. The chain joins TRBV7-9 to TRBJ2-3, with 9 bases that match TRBD1. After removal of 4 bases from V and 4 bases from J, the junction contained 12 bases not matched to a gene. CDR1 and CDR2 (germline): SEHNR, FQNEAQ (reference sequence). There are 17 residues in the CDR3. The CDR3, as DNA: TGTGCCAGCAGCTCCGGGGGACAGGGTTGGTTTGCAGATACGCAGTATTTT. As protein: CASSSGGQGWFADTQYF.

The sample holds one count of this clonotype. A much larger clone lies a single base off, so this may be a read error. The V gene is TRBV20-1, the J gene TRBJ1-1; D remains unclear. Trimming shortened V by 0 bases and J by 3 bases, and 11 bases separated the two germline ends. The germline V gene has CDR1 DFQATT and CDR2 SNEGSKA (reference sequence). This CDR3 has 14 amino acids. CDR3 DNA: TGCAGTGCTAGAGATCCGACGGCAGACACTGAAGCTTTCTTT. Residues: CSARDPTADTEAFF.

This clonotype was picked up a small number of times. V gene TRBV29-1 combines with J gene TRBJ1-2; the D gene is possibly TRBD1 (6 bases). V lost 6 bases and J lost 3, with 8 bases in between. The CDR3 consists of 11 residues. CDR1 and CDR2 from the germline V gene are SQVTM and ANQGSEA. CDR3 sequence reads: CSVNRDYGYTF. As DNA, the CDR3 is TGCAGCGTGAACAGGGACTATGGCTACACCTTC.